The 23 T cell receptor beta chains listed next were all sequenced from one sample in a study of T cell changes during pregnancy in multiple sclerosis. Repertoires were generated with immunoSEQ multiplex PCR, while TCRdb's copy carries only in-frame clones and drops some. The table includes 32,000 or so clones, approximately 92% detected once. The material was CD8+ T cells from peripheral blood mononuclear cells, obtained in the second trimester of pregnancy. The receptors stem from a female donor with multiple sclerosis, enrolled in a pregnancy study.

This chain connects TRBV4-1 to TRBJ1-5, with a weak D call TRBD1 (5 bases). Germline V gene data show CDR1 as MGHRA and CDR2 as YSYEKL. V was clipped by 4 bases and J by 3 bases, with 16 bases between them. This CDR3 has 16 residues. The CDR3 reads CASSPPQAGHNQPQHF. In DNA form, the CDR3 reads TGCGCCAGCAGCCCTCCACAGGCAGGGCACAATCAGCCCCAGCATTTT.

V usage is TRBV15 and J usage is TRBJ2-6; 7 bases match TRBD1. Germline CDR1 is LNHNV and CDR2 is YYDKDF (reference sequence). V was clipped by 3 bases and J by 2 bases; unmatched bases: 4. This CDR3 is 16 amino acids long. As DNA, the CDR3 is TGTGCCACCAGCAGGGAGACAGGGACTGGGGCCAACGTCCTGACTTTC. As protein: CATSRETGTGANVLTF.

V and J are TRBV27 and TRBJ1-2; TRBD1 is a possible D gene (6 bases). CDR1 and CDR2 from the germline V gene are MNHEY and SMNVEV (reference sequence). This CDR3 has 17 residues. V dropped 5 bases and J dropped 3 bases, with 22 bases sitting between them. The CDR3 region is CASSVIGGEGFDYGYTF. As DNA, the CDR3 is TGTGCCAGCAGTGTCATAGGGGGAGAGGGTTTCGACTATGGCTACACCTTC.

The CDR3 reads CASSLSGSGYEQYF. CDR3 coding DNA: TGTGCCAGCAGCTTAAGCGGGAGCGGTTACGAGCAGTACTTC. The rearrangement links TRBV7-8 to TRBJ2-7; 8 positions agree with TRBD2. CDR1 is SGHVS and CDR2 is FQNEAQ in the germline V gene. Trimming took 2 bases from V and 4 from J; bases not matched to a gene: 4. This CDR3 comprises 14 residues.

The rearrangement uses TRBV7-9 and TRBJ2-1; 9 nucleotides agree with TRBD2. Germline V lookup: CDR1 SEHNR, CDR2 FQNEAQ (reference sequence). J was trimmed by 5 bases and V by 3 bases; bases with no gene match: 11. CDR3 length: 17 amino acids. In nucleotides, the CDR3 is TGTGCCAGCAGCTTCCAGCGGGAGGCCCTAACGAACAATGAGCAGTTCTTC. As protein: CASSFQREALTNNEQFF. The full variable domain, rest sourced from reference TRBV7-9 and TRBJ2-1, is DTGVSQNPRHKITKRGQNVTFRCDPISEHNRLYWYRQTLGQGPEFLTYFQNEAQLEKSRLLSDRFSAERPKGSFSTLEIQRTEQGDSAMYLCASSFQREALTNNEQFFGPGTRLTVL.

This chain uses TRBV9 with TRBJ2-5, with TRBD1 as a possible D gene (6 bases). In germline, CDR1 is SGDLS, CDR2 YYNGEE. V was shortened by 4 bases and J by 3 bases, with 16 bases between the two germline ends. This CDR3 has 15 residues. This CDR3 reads CASSPSGTLKETQYF. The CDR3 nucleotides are TGTGCCAGCAGCCCTTCCGGGACACTTAAAGAGACCCAGTACTTC. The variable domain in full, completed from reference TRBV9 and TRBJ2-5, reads DSGVTQTPKHLITATGQRVTLRCSPRSGDLSVYWYQQSLDQGLQFLIQYYNGEERAKGNILERFSAQQFPDLHSELNLSSLELGDSALYFCASSPSGTLKETQYFGPGTRLLVL.

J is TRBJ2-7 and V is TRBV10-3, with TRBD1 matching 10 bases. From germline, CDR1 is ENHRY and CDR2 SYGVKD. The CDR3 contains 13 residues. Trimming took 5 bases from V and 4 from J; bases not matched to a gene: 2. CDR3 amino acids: CAISPGQGYEQYF. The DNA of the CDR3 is TGTGCCATCAGTCCGGGACAGGGGTACGAGCAGTACTTC.

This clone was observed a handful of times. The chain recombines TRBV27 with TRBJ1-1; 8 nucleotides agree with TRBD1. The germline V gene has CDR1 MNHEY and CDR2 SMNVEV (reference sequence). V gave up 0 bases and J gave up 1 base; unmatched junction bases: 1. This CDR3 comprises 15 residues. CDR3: CASSLSGTGNTEAFF. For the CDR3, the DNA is TGTGCCAGCAGTTTATCCGGGACAGGGAACACTGAAGCTTTCTTT.

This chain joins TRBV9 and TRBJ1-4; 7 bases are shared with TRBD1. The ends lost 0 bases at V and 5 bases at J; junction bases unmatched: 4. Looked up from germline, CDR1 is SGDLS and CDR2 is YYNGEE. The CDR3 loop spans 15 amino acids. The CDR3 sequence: CASSVEGAFNEKLFF. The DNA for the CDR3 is TGTGCCAGCAGCGTAGAGGGGGCGTTCAATGAAAAACTGTTTTTT.

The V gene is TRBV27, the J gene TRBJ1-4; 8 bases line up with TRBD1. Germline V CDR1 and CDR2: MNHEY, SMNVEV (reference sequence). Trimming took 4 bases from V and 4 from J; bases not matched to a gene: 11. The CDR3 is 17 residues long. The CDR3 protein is CASSSQYRGRINEKLFF. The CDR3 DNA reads TGTGCCAGCAGTTCCCAATACAGGGGGAGGATTAATGAAAAACTGTTTTTT.

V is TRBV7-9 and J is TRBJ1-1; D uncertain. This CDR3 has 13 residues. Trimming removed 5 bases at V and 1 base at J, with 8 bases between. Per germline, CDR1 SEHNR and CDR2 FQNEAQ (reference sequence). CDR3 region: CASSDTPNTEAFF. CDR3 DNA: TGTGCCAGCAGCGATACACCGAACACTGAAGCTTTCTTT.

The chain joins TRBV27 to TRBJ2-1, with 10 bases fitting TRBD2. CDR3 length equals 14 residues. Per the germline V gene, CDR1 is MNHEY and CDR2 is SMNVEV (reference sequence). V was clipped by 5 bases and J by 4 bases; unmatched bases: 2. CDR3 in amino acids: CASSTSGVYNEQFF. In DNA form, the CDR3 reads TGTGCCAGCAGTACTAGCGGGGTTTACAATGAGCAGTTCTTC.

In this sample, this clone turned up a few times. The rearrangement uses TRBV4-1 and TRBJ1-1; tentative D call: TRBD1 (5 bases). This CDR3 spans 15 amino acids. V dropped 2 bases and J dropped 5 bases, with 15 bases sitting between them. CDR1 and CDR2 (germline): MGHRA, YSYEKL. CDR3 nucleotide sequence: TGCGCCAGCAGCCAATTGTCGGGGGGTTGGACTGAAGCTTTCTTT. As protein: CASSQLSGGWTEAFF.

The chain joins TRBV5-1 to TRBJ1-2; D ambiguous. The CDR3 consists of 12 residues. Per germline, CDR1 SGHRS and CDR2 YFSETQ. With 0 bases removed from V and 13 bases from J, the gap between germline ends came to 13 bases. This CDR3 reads CASSLGQEGFTF. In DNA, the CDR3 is TGCGCCAGCAGCTTGGGGCAGGAGGGATTCACCTTC.

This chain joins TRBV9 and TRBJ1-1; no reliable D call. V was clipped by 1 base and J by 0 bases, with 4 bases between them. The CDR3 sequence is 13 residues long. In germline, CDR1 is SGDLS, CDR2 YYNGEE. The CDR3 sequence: CASSVSVNTEAFF. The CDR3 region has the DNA TGTGCCAGCAGCGTATCGGTGAACACTGAAGCTTTCTTT.

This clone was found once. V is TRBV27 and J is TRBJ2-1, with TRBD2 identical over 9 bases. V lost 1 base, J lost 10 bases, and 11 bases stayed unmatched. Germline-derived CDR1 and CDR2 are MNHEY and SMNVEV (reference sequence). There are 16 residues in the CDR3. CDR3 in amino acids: CASSLWASGILDEQFF. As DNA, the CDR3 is TGTGCCAGCAGTTTATGGGCTAGCGGGATATTGGACGAGCAGTTCTTC.

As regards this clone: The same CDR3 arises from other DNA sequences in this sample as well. In DNA, the CDR3 is TGTGCCACCAGCAGAGGACAGTCCCCTAACTATGGCTACACCTTC. It translates to CATSRGQSPNYGYTF. The chain employs TRBV15 and TRBJ1-2; D perhaps matches TRBD1 (5 bases). V was pared by 1 base and J by 0 bases, with 9 bases between. CDR3 size: 15 residues. CDR1 is LNHNV, CDR2 YYDKDF, per germline (reference sequence).

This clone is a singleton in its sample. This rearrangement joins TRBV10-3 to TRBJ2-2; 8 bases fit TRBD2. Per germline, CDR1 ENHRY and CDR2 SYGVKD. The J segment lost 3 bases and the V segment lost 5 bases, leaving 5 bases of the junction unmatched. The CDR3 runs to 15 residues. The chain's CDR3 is CAISSGRVDTGELFF. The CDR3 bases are TGTGCCATCAGTTCCGGGAGGGTGGACACCGGGGAGCTGTTTTTT.

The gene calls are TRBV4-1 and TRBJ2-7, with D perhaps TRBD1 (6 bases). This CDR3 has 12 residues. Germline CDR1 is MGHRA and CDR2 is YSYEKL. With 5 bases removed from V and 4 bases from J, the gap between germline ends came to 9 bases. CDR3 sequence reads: CASSSTGYEQYF. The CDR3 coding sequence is TGCGCCAGCAGCTCTACAGGGTACGAGCAGTACTTC.

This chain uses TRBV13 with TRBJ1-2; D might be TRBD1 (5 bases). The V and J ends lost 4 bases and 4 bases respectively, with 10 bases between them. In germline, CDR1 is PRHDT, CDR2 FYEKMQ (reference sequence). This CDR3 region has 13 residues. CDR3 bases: TGTGCCAGCAGCTCCCTGGGGGGCTATGGCTACACCTTC. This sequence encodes CASSSLGGYGYTF.

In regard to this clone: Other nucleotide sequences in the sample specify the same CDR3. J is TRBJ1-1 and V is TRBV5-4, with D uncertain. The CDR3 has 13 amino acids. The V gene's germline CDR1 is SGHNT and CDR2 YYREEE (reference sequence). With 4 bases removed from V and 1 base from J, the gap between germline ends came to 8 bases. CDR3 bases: TGTGCCAGCAGCCGGCGGGAGAACACTGAAGCTTTCTTT. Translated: CASSRRENTEAFF.

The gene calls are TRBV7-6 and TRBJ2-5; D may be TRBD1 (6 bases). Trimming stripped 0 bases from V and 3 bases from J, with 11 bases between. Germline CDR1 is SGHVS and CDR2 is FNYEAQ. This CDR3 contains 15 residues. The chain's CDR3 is CASSLAWGQKETQYF. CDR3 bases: TGTGCCAGCAGCTTAGCGTGGGGGCAGAAAGAGACCCAGTACTTC.

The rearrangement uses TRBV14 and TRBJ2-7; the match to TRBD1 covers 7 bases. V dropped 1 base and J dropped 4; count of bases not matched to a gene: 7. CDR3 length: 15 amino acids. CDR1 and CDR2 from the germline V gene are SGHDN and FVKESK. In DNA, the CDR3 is TGTGCCAGCAGCCAAGGACAGGGTGGGTGGTACGAGCAGTACTTC. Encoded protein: CASSQGQGGWYEQYF.